The 27 T cell receptor beta chains listed next were all sequenced from one sample in a study of blood T cell repertoires in COVID-19. Assay: immunoSEQ multiplex PCR; the TCRdb copy retains only in-frame clones and omits some. The sample lists just under 60,000 clones; about 90% were seen once. Sequenced: peripheral blood. Receptor source: a man in his 60s with acute or convalescent COVID-19.

The chain joins TRBV7-2 to TRBJ2-1, with 10 positions matching TRBD2. The CDR3 contains 18 residues. V lost 6 bases, J lost 4 bases, and 15 bases stayed unmatched. Germline assignment: CDR1 SGHTA and CDR2 FQGNSA. The CDR3 sequence: CASSRLLAGVLRYNEQFF. CDR3 bases: TGTGCCAGCAGTCGCCTCCTAGCGGGAGTCTTAAGGTACAATGAGCAGTTCTTC.

This chain joins TRBV13 and TRBJ2-5, with 9 bases that match TRBD2. The V gene end was trimmed by 1 base and the J gene end by 0 bases; junction bases not matched to a gene: 6. Germline V gene sequence: CDR1 PRHDT, CDR2 FYEKMQ (reference sequence). There are 17 residues in the CDR3. In DNA form, the CDR3 reads TGTGCCAGCAGCTTAGTGGGGCTAGCGGGAAACCAAGAGACCCAGTACTTC. Translation: CASSLVGLAGNQETQYF.

This clone was seen a single time. The rearrangement joins TRBV12-3 or TRBV12-4 to TRBJ2-5; 7 nucleotides agree with TRBD2. This CDR3 spans 13 amino acids. V lost 6 bases to trimming and J lost 5 bases; unmatched junction nucleotides: 6. The CDR3 sequence: CASRPMGGETQYF. CDR3 nucleotide sequence: TGTGCCAGCAGGCCAATGGGGGGGGAGACCCAGTACTTC.

This rearrangement joins TRBV5-1 to TRBJ1-6; D is possibly TRBD1 (5 bases). Trimming pared 4 bases from V and 7 bases from J, leaving 15 bases between. The CDR3 is made up of 15 amino acids. Germline loops: CDR1 SGHRS, CDR2 YFSETQ. The CDR3 DNA sequence: TGCGCCAGCAGCCCCGCAGGCAGGGCGAATTCACCCCTCCACTTT. It codes for CASSPAGRANSPLHF.

This chain connects TRBV5-1 to TRBJ2-5, with D perhaps TRBD1 (6 bases). CDR1 SGHRS and CDR2 YFSETQ come from the germline V gene. This CDR3 is 15 amino acids long. V lost 2 bases and J 0 bases, leaving 11 bases between the germline ends. This CDR3 reads CASSLAGTNQETQYF. DNA of the CDR3: TGCGCCAGCAGCTTAGCCGGGACAAACCAAGAGACCCAGTACTTC.

V and J are TRBV7-2 and TRBJ2-3; D ambiguous. Germline values: CDR1 SGHTA, CDR2 FQGNSA. This CDR3 comprises 14 residues. Trimming took 3 bases from V and 1 from J, leaving 8 bases between them. CDR3 loop: CASSFLSGTDTQYF. DNA for the CDR3: TGTGCCAGCAGCTTCCTTAGTGGCACAGATACGCAGTATTTT.

This chain connects TRBV3-1 (or the pseudogene TRBV3-2) to TRBJ2-7; D gene unclear. There are 15 residues in the CDR3. V dropped 4 bases and J dropped 1 base, with 14 bases sitting between them. Germline lookup yields CDR1 LGHDT and CDR2 YNNKEL (reference sequence). CDR3 residues: CASSRLNSGSYEQYF. The CDR3, as DNA: TGTGCCAGCAGCCGCTTGAATTCCGGTTCCTACGAGCAGTACTTC.

The CDR3 DNA reads as TGTGCCAGCAGCCAAAGGGGGCGCGTATACGAGCAGTACTTC. This gives the protein CASSQRGRVYEQYF. The gene calls are TRBV3-1 (or the pseudogene TRBV3-2) and TRBJ2-7; TRBD1 matches 7 bases. The CDR3 is 14 amino acids. Germline V gives CDR1 LGHDT, CDR2 YNNKEL (reference sequence). The J segment lost 4 bases and the V segment lost 2 bases, leaving 5 bases of the junction unmatched.

J is TRBJ2-7 and V is TRBV7-8; D possibly corresponds to TRBD1 (5 bases). V was pared by 5 bases and J by 4 bases, with 21 bases between. Germline-derived CDR1 and CDR2 are SGHVS and FQNEAQ. This CDR3 is 16 amino acids long. CDR3 in amino acids: CASSRVRAQDRYEQYF. The CDR3 coding sequence is TGTGCCAGCAGCCGGGTCAGGGCCCAGGACCGATACGAGCAGTACTTC.

The gene calls are TRBV27 and TRBJ2-7, with TRBD1 matching 7 bases. V was pared by 5 bases and J by 4 bases, with 8 bases of the junction left unmatched. Looked up from germline, CDR1 is MNHEY and CDR2 is SMNVEV (reference sequence). The CDR3 extends over 14 amino acids. In nucleotides, the CDR3 is TGTGCCAGCAGTCCTACCAAGACAGGGTACGAGCAGTACTTC. The encoded protein is CASSPTKTGYEQYF.

V gene TRBV6-1 combines with J gene TRBJ2-1; D possibly corresponds to TRBD2 (5 bases). In germline, CDR1 is MNHNS, CDR2 SASEGT. Trimming took off 1 base at V and 9 bases at J, with 10 bases between the two ends. CDR3 size: 13 residues. The CDR3 DNA follows: TGTGCCAGCAGTGAAGGGTATAGCGTTGAGCAGTTCTTC. Protein: CASSEGYSVEQFF.

The chain couples TRBV28 to TRBJ2-7, with D tentatively TRBD2 (7 bases). Trimming pared 10 bases from V and 2 bases from J, leaving 12 bases between. Germline lookup yields CDR1 MDHEN and CDR2 SYDVKM. This CDR3 has 12 amino acids. The CDR3 is CATTGRAYEQYF. CDR3 in DNA: TGTGCCACTACAGGGAGGGCCTACGAGCAGTACTTC.

The rearrangement links TRBV10-3 to TRBJ2-7, with D perhaps matching TRBD2 (5 bases). Looked up from germline, CDR1 is ENHRY and CDR2 is SYGVKD. Trimming pared 0 bases from V and 4 bases from J, leaving 13 bases between. This CDR3 is built from 15 residues. The CDR3 sequence: CAISESGGRSYEQYF. Written as DNA, the CDR3 is TGTGCCATCAGTGAGTCCGGAGGCCGATCGTACGAGCAGTACTTC.

This chain uses TRBV24-1 with TRBJ1-5; D remains unclear. Germline CDR1 reads KGHDR; CDR2 reads SFDVKD. This CDR3 is built from 14 residues. The germline V and J ends were trimmed by 0 bases and 1 base, with 3 bases remaining between them. CDR3 nucleotides: TGTGCCACCAGTGATTTGGAGAGCAATCAGCCCCAGCATTTT. Residues: CATSDLESNQPQHF.

The rearrangement links TRBV4-2 to TRBJ2-3, with 7 bases matching TRBD2. J was trimmed by 5 bases and V by 4 bases; bases with no gene match: 0. Germline CDR1 LGHNA, CDR2 YNFKEQ. This CDR3 is 12 amino acids long. This CDR3 is CASSREGDTQYF. The CDR3 region has the DNA TGTGCCAGCAGCCGGGAGGGAGATACGCAGTATTTT.

The rearrangement links TRBV2 to TRBJ2-2; 13 nucleotides agree with TRBD2. The germline V gene has CDR1 SNHLY and CDR2 FYNNEI. Trimming cost V 11 bases and J 5 bases; bases outside gene matches: 5. The CDR3 runs to 14 residues. CDR3 bases: TGTGCCTCCTCGGGACTAGCGGGAACCGGGGAGCTGTTTTTT. Translating it yields CASSGLAGTGELFF.

This chain joins TRBV11-2 and TRBJ1-3, with 7 positions matching TRBD1. In germline, CDR1 is SGHAT, CDR2 FQNNGV. This CDR3 region has 15 residues. The V gene end was trimmed by 7 bases and the J gene end by 4 bases; junction bases not matched to a gene: 10. The CDR3 here is CASTDVDRTGNTIYF. CDR3 nucleotides: TGTGCCAGCACCGACGTGGACAGGACAGGAAACACCATATATTTT.

CDR3 region: CASSPRGTSGGASTDTQYF. The CDR3 bases are TGTGCCAGCAGCCCCAGGGGCACTAGCGGAGGTGCTAGCACAGATACGCAGTATTTT. V gene TRBV3-1 (or the pseudogene TRBV3-2) combines with J gene TRBJ2-3, with 8 bases identical to TRBD2. There are 19 residues in the CDR3. V was clipped by 4 bases and J by 0 bases; unmatched bases: 15. CDR1 is LGHDT and CDR2 is YNNKEL in the germline V gene (reference sequence).

The rearrangement joins TRBV15 to TRBJ1-2; unclear D gene. Per germline, CDR1 LNHNV and CDR2 YYDKDF (reference sequence). The ends were cut back, 5 bases at V and 2 bases at J, with 6 bases in the middle. This CDR3 region has 12 residues. In DNA form, the CDR3 reads TGTGCCACCAGCGAGGGCAACTATGGCTACACCTTC. It yields the protein CATSEGNYGYTF.

This clone is a singleton in its sample. The rearrangement uses TRBV6-1 and TRBJ2-1; D is possibly TRBD1 (5 bases). This CDR3 contains 15 residues. Per the germline V gene, CDR1 is MNHNS and CDR2 is SASEGT. With 1 base removed from V and 6 bases from J, the gap between germline ends came to 13 bases. The CDR3 region is CASSEGWKGANEQFF. CDR3 sequence (DNA): TGTGCCAGCAGTGAAGGCTGGAAAGGGGCCAATGAGCAGTTCTTC.

This chain links TRBV15 with TRBJ2-5; 8 bases align to TRBD1. The V gene's germline CDR1 is LNHNV and CDR2 YYDKDF (reference sequence). The CDR3 runs 14 residues. Losses at the gene ends were 5 bases for V and 1 base for J; bases not matched to a gene: 3. The CDR3 nucleotides read TGTGCCACCAGCCGCGGACAGGGCCAAGAGACCCAGTACTTC. Translation gives CATSRGQGQETQYF.

The chain recombines TRBV5-1 with TRBJ2-1, with 9 bases lining up with TRBD2. V lost 0 bases and J lost 9; bases outside the gene matches: 13. The germline CDR1 and CDR2 sequences are SGHRS and YFSETQ. CDR3 length: 17 amino acids. The CDR3 DNA is TGCGCCAGCAGCTTGGGGCTAGGTAGCGGGAGTTACGGTGAGCAGTTCTTC. Protein: CASSLGLGSGSYGEQFF.

The J gene is TRBJ2-1, the V gene TRBV29-1; 7 nucleotides line up with TRBD2. Per the germline V gene, CDR1 is SQVTM and CDR2 is ANQGSEA. Trimming removed 4 bases from V and 2 bases from J; junction bases left unmatched: 5. The CDR3 has 14 residues. CDR3 DNA: TGCAGCGTTGTACTAGCGCCGGCCTACAATGAGCAGTTCTTC. Amino acids: CSVVLAPAYNEQFF.

CDR3 bases: TGTGCCAGCAGCTTAGGAGGAGTCGCGGATACGCAGTATTTT. Encoded protein: CASSLGGVADTQYF. The chain uses TRBV7-9 and TRBJ2-3, with D uncertain. Trimming took 1 base from V and 6 from J, leaving 11 bases between them. This CDR3 is 14 amino acids long. Looked up from germline, CDR1 is SEHNR and CDR2 is FQNEAQ (reference sequence).

The chain couples TRBV20-1 to TRBJ2-1, with D maybe TRBD1 (6 bases). The CDR3 has 11 residues. Germline values: CDR1 DFQATT, CDR2 SNEGSKA (reference sequence). In DNA form, the CDR3 reads TGCAGCCTACAGGGCGAGAATGAGCAGTTCTTC. Encoded protein: CSLQGENEQFF.

DNA for the CDR3: TGCGCCAGCAGCCACGTTATAGCGGGATTATACGAGCAGTACTTC. Translated, it gives CASSHVIAGLYEQYF. V usage is TRBV4-1 and J usage is TRBJ2-7; TRBD2 matches at 8 bases. Looked up from germline, CDR1 is MGHRA and CDR2 is YSYEKL. Trimming removed 3 bases from V and 4 bases from J; junction bases left unmatched: 8. The CDR3 totals 15 residues.

V usage is TRBV5-1 and J usage is TRBJ1-2, with TRBD1 matching over 7 bases. CDR1 is SGHRS and CDR2 is YFSETQ in the germline V gene. J gave up 6 bases and V 2 bases, and 13 bases lay outside the gene matches. The CDR3 covers 16 residues. As DNA, the CDR3 is TGCGCCAGCAGCTTTACAGGGGCGCCCCGATTTGATGGCTACACCTTC. Translation gives CASSFTGAPRFDGYTF. Together with reference TRBV5-1 and TRBJ1-2, the CDR3 gives the full variable domain: KAGVTQTPRYLIKTRGQQVTLSCSPISGHRSVSWYQQTPGQGLQFLFEYFSETQRNKGNFPGRFSGRQFSNSRSEMNVSTLELGDSALYLCASSFTGAPRFDGYTFGSGTRLTVV.